The 16 T cell receptor beta chains below were found in one sample sequenced in a study of metastatic and nonmetastatic thyroid tumors. Each patient came to thyroid surgery without any prior treatment (of any kind). Via MiXCR, TCRdb re-called the PCR reads. The sample yields approximately 17,000 clones, under 30% seen once. Material for sequencing was blood. The receptors stem from a male donor with papillary thyroid cancer or a benign thyroid nodule (not recorded which). Some clones in this sample may be carry-over from other donors' samples.

This clone is medium-sized by share. J is TRBJ2-6 and V is TRBV7-2; TRBD1 is a possible D gene (6 bases). Germline V gives CDR1 SGHTA, CDR2 FQGNSA. This CDR3 region has 18 residues. V shed 2 bases and J shed 0 bases, with 14 bases lying between them. CDR3 protein: CASSLRQGMASGANVLTF. CDR3 nucleotide sequence: TGTGCCAGCAGCTTAAGGCAGGGGATGGCCTCTGGGGCCAACGTCCTGACTTTC.

Note on this clone: At one end the junction does not follow the germline gene, possibly because of a read error. This chain joins TRBV7-9 and TRBJ2-1, with 8 bases matching TRBD2. The CDR3 covers 13 residues. Germline V gene lookup returns CDR1 SEHNR and CDR2 FQNEAQ (reference sequence). CDR3 region: CASSDQTSARWGF. In DNA form, the CDR3 reads TGTGCCAGCAGCGACCAGACTAGCGCCCGCTGGGGTTTC.

The J gene is TRBJ2-7, the V gene TRBV20-1, with 8 bases matching TRBD1. Losses at the gene ends were 5 bases for V and 2 bases for J; bases not matched to a gene: 5. The CDR3 has 13 residues. CDR1 is DFQATT, CDR2 SNEGSKA, per germline (reference sequence). DNA of the CDR3: TGCAGTGCTTTTTCACAGGGGGCCTACGAGCAGTACTTC. Protein product: CSAFSQGAYEQYF.

The chain couples TRBV6-2 or TRBV6-3 to TRBJ2-7; no reliable D call. V was pared by 0 bases and J by 2 bases, with 11 bases between. Germline values: CDR1 MNHEY, CDR2 SVGEGT. This CDR3 spans 15 amino acids. The CDR3: CASSYSVRWTYEQYF. DNA for the CDR3: TGTGCCAGCAGTTACTCGGTTCGGTGGACCTACGAGCAGTACTTC.

This clone appeared many times. This chain joins TRBV28 and TRBJ1-5, with a weak D call TRBD1 (6 bases). Germline CDR1 and CDR2: MDHEN and SYDVKM. Trimming pared 8 bases from V and 2 bases from J, leaving 10 bases between. The CDR3 runs 13 residues. The CDR3 spells CASYGQRNQPQHF. Written as DNA, the CDR3 is TGTGCCAGCTATGGACAGCGCAATCAGCCCCAGCATTTT.

In this sample, this clone turned up many times. The chain uses TRBV19 and TRBJ1-2; D is possibly TRBD1 (6 bases). Germline CDR1 and CDR2: LNHDA and SQIVND (reference sequence). V lost 3 bases and J 2 bases, leaving 16 bases between the germline ends. This CDR3 is built from 16 residues. DNA of the CDR3: TGTGCCAGTAGTATTCTTAGGGGGGGCCAGAACTATGGCTACACCTTC. Translating it yields CASSILRGGQNYGYTF.

The chain uses TRBV5-1 and TRBJ2-1, with TRBD2 matching over 7 bases. The CDR3 has 13 amino acids. Germline values: CDR1 SGHRS, CDR2 YFSETQ. V dropped 3 bases and J dropped 3; count of bases not matched to a gene: 0. The CDR3 reads CASSWTSYNEQFF. The CDR3, as DNA: TGCGCCAGCAGCTGGACTAGCTACAATGAGCAGTTCTTC.

This chain joins TRBV20-1 and TRBJ2-7; TRBD2 agrees at 7 bases. J lost 4 bases, V lost 0 bases, and 0 bases had no gene match. Germline assignment: CDR1 DFQATT and CDR2 SNEGSKA (reference sequence). The CDR3 runs to 12 residues. The CDR3 DNA reads as TGCAGTGCTAGAGAGCGGGAGTACGAGCAGTACTTC. Its protein product is CSAREREYEQYF.

In this sample, this clone turned up many times. The gene calls are TRBV7-9 and TRBJ1-4, with D perhaps TRBD1 (5 bases). The CDR3 totals 14 residues. CDR1 and CDR2 (germline): SEHNR, FQNEAQ (reference sequence). Trimming pared 5 bases from V and 5 bases from J, leaving 12 bases between. The CDR3 reads CASSTGHSNEKLFF. The CDR3 nucleotides read TGTGCCAGCAGCACAGGACACTCGAATGAAAAACTGTTTTTT.

This clone was detected ten times or more. The CDR3 loop reads CAWRDYTEAFF. For the CDR3, the DNA is TGTGCCTGGAGGGATTACACTGAAGCTTTCTTT. The chain links TRBV30 to TRBJ1-1; D is uncertain. Trimming took 3 bases from V and 3 from J, leaving 5 bases between them. In germline, CDR1 is GTSNPN, CDR2 SVGIG (reference sequence). The CDR3 spans 11 residues.

In its sample, this clone was seen many times. Other DNA sequences from this sample encode an identical CDR3 as well. CDR3 nucleotides: TGTGCCAGCAGTGAAGGACAGGCGGTGGTTCAGCCCCAGCATTTT. This codes for CASSEGQAVVQPQHF. This chain joins TRBV6-1 and TRBJ1-5; a weak D match, TRBD1 (6 bases). The V and J ends lost 1 base and 6 bases respectively, with 13 bases between them. The CDR3 has 15 amino acids. The germline CDR1 and CDR2 sequences are MNHNS and SASEGT.

This clone has a handful of counts. This chain joins TRBV12-3 or TRBV12-4 and TRBJ1-6, with 8 bases matching TRBD1. This CDR3 is built from 17 residues. V lost 6 bases and J lost 0; bases outside the gene matches: 7. This CDR3 is CASRSTGASSYNSPLHF. In nucleotides, the CDR3 is TGTGCCAGCAGATCGACAGGGGCCAGCTCCTATAATTCACCCCTCCACTTT.

This clone occurred many times. The V gene is TRBV6-1, the J gene TRBJ1-4, with 7 bases that match TRBD1. The germline V gene has CDR1 MNHNS and CDR2 SASEGT. CDR3 length: 14 amino acids. V was clipped by 3 bases and J by 6 bases; unmatched bases: 4. The DNA of the CDR3 is TGTGCCAGCAGTGATGGACAGGCACATGAAAAACTGTTTTTT. This translates into CASSDGQAHEKLFF.

This clone was seen many times. This chain joins TRBV10-3 and TRBJ1-5; D gene uncertain. This CDR3 region has 15 residues. The V end lost 3 bases, the J end lost 4 bases, and 13 bases lay between the germline ends. Germline V gene lookup returns CDR1 ENHRY and CDR2 SYGVKD. The CDR3 coding sequence is TGTGCCATCAGTGAATCGTCGGCCTTGAATCAGCCCCAGCATTTT. It yields the protein CAISESSALNQPQHF.

This clone was seen more than once but under ten times. The chain employs TRBV9 and TRBJ1-1, with 9 bases identical to TRBD1. Per germline, CDR1 SGDLS and CDR2 YYNGEE. The CDR3 extends over 12 amino acids. The ends lost 10 bases at V and 1 base at J; junction bases unmatched: 2. The CDR3: CASQGANTEAFF. CDR3 DNA: TGTGCCTCACAGGGGGCGAACACTGAAGCTTTCTTT.

This clone has a handful of counts. At one end, the junction sequence differs from germline, possibly due to a read error. This chain connects TRBV7-2 to TRBJ2-7, with D unclear. The CDR3 runs to 11 residues. Germline CDR1 SGHTA, CDR2 FQGNSA. This CDR3 is CASILRYDQYF. CDR3 sequence (DNA): TGTGCCAGCATCCTCAGATACGATCAGTACTTC.